The T cell receptor beta chain under discussion was sequenced for a study of glioma-infiltrating T cells after dendritic cell vaccination. Before vaccination, two weeks after the third vaccination, and at progression, PBMC were collected. Generated by immunoSEQ multiplex PCR, the TCRdb table keeps only in-frame clones and is missing some. The sample consists of roughly 100,000 clones, roughly 79% of them appearing once. V lost 3 bases, J lost 2 bases, and 11 bases stayed unmatched. The CDR3 spans 16 residues. Germline lookup yields CDR1 SGHKS and CDR2 YYEKEE (reference sequence). This specimen consisted of blood, obtained before dendritic cell vaccination. The V and J genes are TRBV5-5 and TRBJ2-7; 7 nucleotides agree with TRBD1. The source is a human donor with glioblastoma. In DNA, the CDR3 is TGTGCCAGCAGCTCCAGGACAGGCTTCCTCCCCTACGAGCAGTACTTC. It codes for CASSSRTGFLPYEQYF.